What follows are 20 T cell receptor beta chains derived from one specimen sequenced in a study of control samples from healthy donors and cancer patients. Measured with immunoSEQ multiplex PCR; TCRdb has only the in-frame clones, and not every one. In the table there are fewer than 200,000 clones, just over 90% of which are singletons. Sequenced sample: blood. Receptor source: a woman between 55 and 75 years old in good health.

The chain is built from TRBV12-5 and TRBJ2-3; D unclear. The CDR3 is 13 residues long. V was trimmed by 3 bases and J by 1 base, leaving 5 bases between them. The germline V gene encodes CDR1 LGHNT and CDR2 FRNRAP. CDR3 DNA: TGTGCTAGTGGTTTTTCCGGCACAGATACGCAGTATTTT. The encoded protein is CASGFSGTDTQYF.

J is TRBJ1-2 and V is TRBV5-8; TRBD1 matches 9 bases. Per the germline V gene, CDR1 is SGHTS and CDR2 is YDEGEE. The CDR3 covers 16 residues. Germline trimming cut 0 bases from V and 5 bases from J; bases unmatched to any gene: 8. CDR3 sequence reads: CASSLGRDRAFYGYTF. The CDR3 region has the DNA TGTGCCAGCAGCTTGGGACGGGACAGGGCCTTTTATGGCTACACCTTC.

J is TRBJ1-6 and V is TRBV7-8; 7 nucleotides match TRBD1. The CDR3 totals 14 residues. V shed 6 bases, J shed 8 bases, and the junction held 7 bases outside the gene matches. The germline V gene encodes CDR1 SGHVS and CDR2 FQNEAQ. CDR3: CASRWRQGDSPLHF. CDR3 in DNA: TGTGCCAGCAGGTGGAGGCAGGGGGATTCACCCCTCCACTTT. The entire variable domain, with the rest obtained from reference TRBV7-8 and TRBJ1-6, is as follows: GAGVSQSPRYKVAKRGQDVALRCDPISGHVSLFWYQQALGQGPEFLTYFQNEAQLDKSGLPSDRFFAERPEGSVSTLKIQRTQQEDSAVYLCASRWRQGDSPLHFGNGTRLTVT.

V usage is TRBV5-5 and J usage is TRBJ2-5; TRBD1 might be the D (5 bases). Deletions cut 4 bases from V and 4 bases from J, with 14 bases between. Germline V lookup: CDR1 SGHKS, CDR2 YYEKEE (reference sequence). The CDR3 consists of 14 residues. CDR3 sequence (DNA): TGTGCCAGCAGCGTCGGACATTTCGGAGAGACCCAGTACTTC. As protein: CASSVGHFGETQYF.

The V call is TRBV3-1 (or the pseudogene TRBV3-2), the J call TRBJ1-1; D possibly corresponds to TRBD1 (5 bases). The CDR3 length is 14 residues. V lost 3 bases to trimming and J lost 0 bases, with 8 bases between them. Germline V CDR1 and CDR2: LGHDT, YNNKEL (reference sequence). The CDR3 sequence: CASSQTDMNTEAFF. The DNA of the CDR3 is TGTGCCAGCAGCCAGACAGACATGAACACTGAAGCTTTCTTT.

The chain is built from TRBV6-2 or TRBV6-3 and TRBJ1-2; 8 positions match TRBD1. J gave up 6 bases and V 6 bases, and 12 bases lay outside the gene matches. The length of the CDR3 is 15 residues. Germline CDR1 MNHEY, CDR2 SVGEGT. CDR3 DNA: TGTGCCAGCAGCCTCCTCGGACAGGGCTGGGATGGCTACACCTTC. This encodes CASSLLGQGWDGYTF.

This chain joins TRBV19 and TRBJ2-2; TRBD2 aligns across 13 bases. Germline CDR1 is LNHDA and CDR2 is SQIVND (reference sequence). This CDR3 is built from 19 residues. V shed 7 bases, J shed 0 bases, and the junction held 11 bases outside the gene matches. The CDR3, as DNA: TGTGCCAGTAAACTCACGGGACTAGCGGGGCCCACGAACACCGGGGAGCTGTTTTTT. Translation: CASKLTGLAGPTNTGELFF.

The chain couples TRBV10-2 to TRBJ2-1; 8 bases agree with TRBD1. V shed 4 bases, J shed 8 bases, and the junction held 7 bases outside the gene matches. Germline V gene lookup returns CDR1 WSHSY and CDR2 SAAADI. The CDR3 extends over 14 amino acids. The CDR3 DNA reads TGCGCCAGCAGTGGAGGACAGGGCCTTGATGAGCAGTTCTTC. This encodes CASSGGQGLDEQFF.

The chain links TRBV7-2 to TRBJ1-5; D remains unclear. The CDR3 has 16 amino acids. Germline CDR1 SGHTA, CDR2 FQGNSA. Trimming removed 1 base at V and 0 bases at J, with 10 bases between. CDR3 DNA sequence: TGTGCCAGCAGCTTAGGCCCAGTATATAGCAATCAGCCCCAGCATTTT. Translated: CASSLGPVYSNQPQHF.

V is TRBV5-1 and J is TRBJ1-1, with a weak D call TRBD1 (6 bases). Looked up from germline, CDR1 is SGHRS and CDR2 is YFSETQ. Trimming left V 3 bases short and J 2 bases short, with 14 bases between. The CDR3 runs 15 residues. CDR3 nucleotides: TGCGCCAGCAGCTATACAGGGACGGGAAACACTGAAGCTTTCTTT. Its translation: CASSYTGTGNTEAFF.

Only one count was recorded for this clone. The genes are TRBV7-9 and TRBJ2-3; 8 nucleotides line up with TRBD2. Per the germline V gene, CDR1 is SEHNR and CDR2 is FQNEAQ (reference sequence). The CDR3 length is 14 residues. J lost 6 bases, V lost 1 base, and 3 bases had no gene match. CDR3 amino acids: CASSLGLARDTQYF. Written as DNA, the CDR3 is TGTGCCAGCAGCTTAGGACTAGCGCGGGATACGCAGTATTTT.

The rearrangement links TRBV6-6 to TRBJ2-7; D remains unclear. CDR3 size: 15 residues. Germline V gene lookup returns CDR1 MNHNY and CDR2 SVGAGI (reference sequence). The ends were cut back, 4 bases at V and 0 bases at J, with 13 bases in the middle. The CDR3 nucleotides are TGTGCCAGCAGTTCGCCCCCAGAATCCTCCTACGAGCAGTACTTC. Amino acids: CASSSPPESSYEQYF.

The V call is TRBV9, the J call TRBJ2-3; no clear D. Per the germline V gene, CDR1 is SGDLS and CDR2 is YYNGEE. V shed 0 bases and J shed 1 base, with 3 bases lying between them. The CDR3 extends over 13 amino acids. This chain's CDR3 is CASSVDRTDTQYF. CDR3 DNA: TGTGCCAGCAGCGTAGATCGCACAGATACGCAGTATTTT. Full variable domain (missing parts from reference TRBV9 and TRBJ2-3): DSGVTQTPKHLITATGQRVTLRCSPRSGDLSVYWYQQSLDQGLQFLIQYYNGEERAKGNILERFSAQQFPDLHSELNLSSLELGDSALYFCASSVDRTDTQYFGPGTRLTVL.

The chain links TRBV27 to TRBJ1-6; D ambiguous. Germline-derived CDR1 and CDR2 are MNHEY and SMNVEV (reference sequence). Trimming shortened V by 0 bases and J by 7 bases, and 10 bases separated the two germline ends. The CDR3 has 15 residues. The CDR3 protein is CASSLSVSSNSPLHF. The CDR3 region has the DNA TGTGCCAGCAGTTTATCGGTTTCCTCCAATTCACCCCTCCACTTT.

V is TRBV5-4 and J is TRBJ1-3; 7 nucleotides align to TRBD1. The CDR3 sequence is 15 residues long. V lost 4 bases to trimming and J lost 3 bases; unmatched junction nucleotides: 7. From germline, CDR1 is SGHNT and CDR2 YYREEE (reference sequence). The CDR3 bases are TGTGCCAGCAGCGCCCAGGGGGGAGGTGGAAACACCATATATTTT. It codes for CASSAQGGGGNTIYF.

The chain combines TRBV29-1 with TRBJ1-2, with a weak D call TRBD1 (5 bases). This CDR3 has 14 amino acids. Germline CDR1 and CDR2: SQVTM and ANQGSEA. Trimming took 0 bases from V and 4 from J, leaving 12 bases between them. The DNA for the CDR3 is TGCAGCGTTGAAGATCTTCAGAGGGGCTATGGCTACACCTTC. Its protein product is CSVEDLQRGYGYTF.

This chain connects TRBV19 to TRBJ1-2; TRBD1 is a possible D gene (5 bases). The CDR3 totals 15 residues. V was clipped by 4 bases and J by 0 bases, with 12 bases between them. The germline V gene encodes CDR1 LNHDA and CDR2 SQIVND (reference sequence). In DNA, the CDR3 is TGTGCCAGTAGTACCGGGGCTTCTGCTAACTATGGCTACACCTTC. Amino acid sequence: CASSTGASANYGYTF. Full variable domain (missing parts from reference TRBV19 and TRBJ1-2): DGGITQSPKYLFRKEGQNVTLSCEQNLNHDAMYWYRQDPGQGLRLIYYSQIVNDFQKGDIAEGYSVSREKKESFPLTVTSAQKNPTAFYLCASSTGASANYGYTFGSGTRLTVV.

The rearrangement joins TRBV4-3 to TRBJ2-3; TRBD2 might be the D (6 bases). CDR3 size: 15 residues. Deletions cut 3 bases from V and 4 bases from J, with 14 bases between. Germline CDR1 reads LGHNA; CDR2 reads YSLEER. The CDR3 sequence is CASSHSGTSPDTQYF. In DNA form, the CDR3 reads TGCGCCAGCAGCCATTCCGGAACTAGCCCAGATACGCAGTATTTT.

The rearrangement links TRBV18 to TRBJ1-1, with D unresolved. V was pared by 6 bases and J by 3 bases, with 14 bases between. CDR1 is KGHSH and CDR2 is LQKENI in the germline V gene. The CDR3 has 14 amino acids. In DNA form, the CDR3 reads TGTGCCAGCTCCCCCCTCGGGGTTGACACTGAAGCTTTCTTT. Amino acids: CASSPLGVDTEAFF.

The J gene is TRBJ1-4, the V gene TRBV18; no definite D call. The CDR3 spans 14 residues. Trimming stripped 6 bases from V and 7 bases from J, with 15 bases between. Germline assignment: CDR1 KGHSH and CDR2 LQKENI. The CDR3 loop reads CASSPRQAFEKLFF. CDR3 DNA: TGTGCCAGCTCCCCGCGGCAGGCGTTTGAAAAACTGTTTTTT.